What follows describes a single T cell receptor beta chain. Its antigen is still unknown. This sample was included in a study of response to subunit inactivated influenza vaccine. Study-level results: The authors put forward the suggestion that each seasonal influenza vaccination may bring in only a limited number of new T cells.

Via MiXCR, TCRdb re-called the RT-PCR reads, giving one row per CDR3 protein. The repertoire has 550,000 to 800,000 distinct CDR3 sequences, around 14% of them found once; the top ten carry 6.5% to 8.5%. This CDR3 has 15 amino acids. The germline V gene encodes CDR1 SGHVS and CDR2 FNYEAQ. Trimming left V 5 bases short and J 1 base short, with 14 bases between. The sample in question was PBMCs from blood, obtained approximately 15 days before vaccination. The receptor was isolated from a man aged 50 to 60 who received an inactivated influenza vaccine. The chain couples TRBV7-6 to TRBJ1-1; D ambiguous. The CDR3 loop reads CASSSSRDSNTEAFF. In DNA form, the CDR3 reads TGTGCCAGCAGCAGCAGCCGGGATTCGAACACTGAAGCTTTCTTT.